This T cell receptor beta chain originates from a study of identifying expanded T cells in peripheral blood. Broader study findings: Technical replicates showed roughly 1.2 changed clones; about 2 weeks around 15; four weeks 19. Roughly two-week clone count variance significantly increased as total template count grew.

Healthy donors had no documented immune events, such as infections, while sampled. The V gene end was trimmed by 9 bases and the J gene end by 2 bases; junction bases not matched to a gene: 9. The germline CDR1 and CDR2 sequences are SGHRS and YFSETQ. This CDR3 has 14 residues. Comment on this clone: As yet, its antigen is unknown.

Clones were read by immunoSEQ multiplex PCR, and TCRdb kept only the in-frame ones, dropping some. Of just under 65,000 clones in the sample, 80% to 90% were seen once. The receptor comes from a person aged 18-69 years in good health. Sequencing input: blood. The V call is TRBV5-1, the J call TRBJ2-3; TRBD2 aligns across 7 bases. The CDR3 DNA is TGCGCCACCAAAGCGGGAACGGCCACAGATACGCAGTATTTT. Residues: CATKAGTATDTQYF. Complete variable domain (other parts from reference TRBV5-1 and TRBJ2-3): KAGVTQTPRYLIKTRGQQVTLSCSPISGHRSVSWYQQTPGQGLQFLFEYFSETQRNKGNFPGRFSGRQFSNSRSEMNVSTLELGDSALYLCATKAGTATDTQYFGPGTRLTVL.